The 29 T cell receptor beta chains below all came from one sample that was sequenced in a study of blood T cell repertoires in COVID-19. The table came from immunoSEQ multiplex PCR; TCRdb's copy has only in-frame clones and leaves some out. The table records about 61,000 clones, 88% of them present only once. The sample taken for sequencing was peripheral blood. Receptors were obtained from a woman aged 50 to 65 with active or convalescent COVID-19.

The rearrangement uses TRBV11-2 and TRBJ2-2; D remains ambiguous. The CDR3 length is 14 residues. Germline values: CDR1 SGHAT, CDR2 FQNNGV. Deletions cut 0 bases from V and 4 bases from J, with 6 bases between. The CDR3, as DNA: TGTGCCAGCAGCTTAGAGGGCCTCACCGGGGAGCTGTTTTTT. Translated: CASSLEGLTGELFF.

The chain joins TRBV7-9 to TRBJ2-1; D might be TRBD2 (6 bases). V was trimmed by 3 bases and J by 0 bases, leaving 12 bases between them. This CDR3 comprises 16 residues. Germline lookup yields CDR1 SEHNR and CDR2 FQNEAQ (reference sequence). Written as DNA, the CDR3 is TGTGCCAGCAGCTTGGACTACACGAGCTCCTACAATGAGCAGTTCTTC. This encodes CASSLDYTSSYNEQFF.

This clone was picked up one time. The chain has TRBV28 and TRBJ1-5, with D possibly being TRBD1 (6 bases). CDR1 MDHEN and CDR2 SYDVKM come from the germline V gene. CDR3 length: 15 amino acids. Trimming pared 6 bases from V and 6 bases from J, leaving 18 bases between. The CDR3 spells CASSRSTGYGQPQHF. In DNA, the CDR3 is TGTGCCAGCAGCCGGAGTACAGGGTATGGTCAGCCCCAGCATTTT.

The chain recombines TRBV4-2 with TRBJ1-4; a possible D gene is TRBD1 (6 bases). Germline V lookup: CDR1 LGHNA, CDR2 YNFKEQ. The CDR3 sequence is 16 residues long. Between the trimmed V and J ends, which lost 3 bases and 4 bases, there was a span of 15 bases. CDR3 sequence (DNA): TGTGCCAGCAGCCAGGACAAACAGGGCTATAATGAAAAACTGTTTTTT. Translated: CASSQDKQGYNEKLFF.

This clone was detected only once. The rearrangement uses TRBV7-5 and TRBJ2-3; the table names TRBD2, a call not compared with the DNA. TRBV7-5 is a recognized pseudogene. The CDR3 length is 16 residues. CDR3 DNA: TGTGTCAGAAGCTTAGGTGCGGCAGTCACGAAGGATACGCAGTATTTT. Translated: CVRSLGAAVTKDTQYF.

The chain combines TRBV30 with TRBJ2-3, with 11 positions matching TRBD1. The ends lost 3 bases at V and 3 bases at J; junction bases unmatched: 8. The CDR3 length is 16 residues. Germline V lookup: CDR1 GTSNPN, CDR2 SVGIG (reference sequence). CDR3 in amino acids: CAWSPGQGGITDTQYF. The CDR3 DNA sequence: TGTGCCTGGAGCCCGGGACAGGGGGGAATAACAGATACGCAGTATTTT.

DNA of the CDR3: TGTGCCAGCAGCCCCGGGACTAGCGGGAGGTCGGTCTACAATGAGCAGTTCTTC. Translating gives CASSPGTSGRSVYNEQFF. The chain combines TRBV3-1 (or the pseudogene TRBV3-2) with TRBJ2-1; 15 bases map to TRBD2. The CDR3 runs 18 residues. Looked up from germline, CDR1 is LGHDT and CDR2 is YNNKEL (reference sequence). V lost 4 bases, J lost 3 bases, and 7 bases stayed unmatched.

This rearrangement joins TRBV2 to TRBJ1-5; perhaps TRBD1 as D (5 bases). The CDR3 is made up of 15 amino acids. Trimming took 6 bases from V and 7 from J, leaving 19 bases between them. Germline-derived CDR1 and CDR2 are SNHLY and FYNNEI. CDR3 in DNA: TGTGCCAGCAGAGTCGGACAACTGAAGGGGCAGCCCCAGCATTTT. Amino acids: CASRVGQLKGQPQHF.

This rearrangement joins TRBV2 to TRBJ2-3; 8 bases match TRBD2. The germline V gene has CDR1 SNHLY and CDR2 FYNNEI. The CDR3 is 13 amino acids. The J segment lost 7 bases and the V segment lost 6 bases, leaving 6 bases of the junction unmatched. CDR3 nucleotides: TGTGCCAGCAGGGGGACTAGTAGGTATACGCAGTATTTT. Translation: CASRGTSRYTQYF.

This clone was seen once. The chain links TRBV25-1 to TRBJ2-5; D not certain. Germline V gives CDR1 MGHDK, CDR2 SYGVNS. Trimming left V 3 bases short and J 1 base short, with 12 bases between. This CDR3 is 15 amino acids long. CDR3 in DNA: TGTGCCAGCAGTGATGTTGAGCTAATCCAAGAGACCCAGTACTTC. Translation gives CASSDVELIQETQYF.

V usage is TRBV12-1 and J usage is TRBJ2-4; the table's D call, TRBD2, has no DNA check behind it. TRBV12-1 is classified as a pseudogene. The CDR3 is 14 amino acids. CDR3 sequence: CASRRGLIRNIQYF. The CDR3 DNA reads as TGTGCCAGCAGGCGCGGTCTGATTCGGAACATTCAGTACTTC.

The CDR3 nucleotides read TGTGCCAGCAGAAGGGGACAGGGGGCCTACGAGCAGTACTTC. Translated: CASRRGQGAYEQYF. This chain uses TRBV5-5 with TRBJ2-7; TRBD1 matches at 11 bases. Looked up from germline, CDR1 is SGHKS and CDR2 is YYEKEE (reference sequence). V was clipped by 5 bases and J by 2 bases; unmatched bases: 3. This CDR3 region has 14 residues.

The CDR3 region is CASSPGWVDGYTF. CDR3 coding DNA: TGTGCCAGCAGTCCAGGGTGGGTGGATGGCTACACCTTC. V gene TRBV28 combines with J gene TRBJ1-2, with a tentative D call TRBD1 (5 bases). V lost 5 bases and J 6 bases, leaving 13 bases between the germline ends. The germline V gene encodes CDR1 MDHEN and CDR2 SYDVKM. The CDR3 runs 13 residues.

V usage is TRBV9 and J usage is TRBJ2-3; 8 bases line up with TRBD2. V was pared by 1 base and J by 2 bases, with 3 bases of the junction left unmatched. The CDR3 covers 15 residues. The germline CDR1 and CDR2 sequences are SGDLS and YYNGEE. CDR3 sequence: CASSVTSGITDTQYF. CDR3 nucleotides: TGTGCCAGCAGCGTAACTAGCGGCATCACAGATACGCAGTATTTT.

In DNA, the CDR3 is TGTGCCAGTAGTCCGGGACTAGCGGGAGGGGCACGTGATACGCAGTATTTT. Translating gives CASSPGLAGGARDTQYF. The genes are TRBV19 and TRBJ2-3; TRBD2 matches at 16 bases. The length of the CDR3 is 17 residues. V shed 5 bases, J shed 6 bases, and the junction held 8 bases outside the gene matches. From germline, CDR1 is LNHDA and CDR2 SQIVND (reference sequence).

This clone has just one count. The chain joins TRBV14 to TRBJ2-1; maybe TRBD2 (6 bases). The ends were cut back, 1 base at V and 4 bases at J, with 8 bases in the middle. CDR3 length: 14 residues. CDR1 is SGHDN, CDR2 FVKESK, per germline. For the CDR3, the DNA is TGTGCCAGCAGCCAAGTAAGCGGGTACAATGAGCAGTTCTTC. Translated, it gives CASSQVSGYNEQFF.

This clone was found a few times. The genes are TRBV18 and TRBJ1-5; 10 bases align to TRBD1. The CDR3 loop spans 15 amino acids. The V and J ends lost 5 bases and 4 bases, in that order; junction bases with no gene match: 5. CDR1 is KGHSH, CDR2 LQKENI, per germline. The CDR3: CASSSGTGVNQPQHF. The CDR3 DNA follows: TGTGCCAGCTCATCCGGGACAGGGGTTAATCAGCCCCAGCATTTT. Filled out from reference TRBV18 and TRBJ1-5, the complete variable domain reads NAGVMQNPRHLVRRRGQEARLRCSPMKGHSHVYWYRQLPEEGLKFMVYLQKENIIDESGMPKERFSAEFPKEGPSILRIQQVVRGDSAAYFCASSSGTGVNQPQHFGDGTRLSIL.

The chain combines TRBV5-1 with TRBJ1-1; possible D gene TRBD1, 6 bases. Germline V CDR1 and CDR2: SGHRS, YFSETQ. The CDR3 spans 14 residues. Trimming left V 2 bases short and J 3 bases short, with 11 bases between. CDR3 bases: TGCGCCAGCAGCTTCAACGCAGGGGACACTGAAGCTTTCTTT. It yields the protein CASSFNAGDTEAFF. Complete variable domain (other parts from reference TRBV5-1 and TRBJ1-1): KAGVTQTPRYLIKTRGQQVTLSCSPISGHRSVSWYQQTPGQGLQFLFEYFSETQRNKGNFPGRFSGRQFSNSRSEMNVSTLELGDSALYLCASSFNAGDTEAFFGQGTRLTVV.

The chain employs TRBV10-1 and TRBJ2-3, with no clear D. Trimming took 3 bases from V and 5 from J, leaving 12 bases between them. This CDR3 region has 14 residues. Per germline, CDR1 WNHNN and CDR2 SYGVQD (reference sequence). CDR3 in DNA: TGCGCCAGCAGTGACCCCCGCACTGAAGATACGCAGTATTTT. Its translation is CASSDPRTEDTQYF.

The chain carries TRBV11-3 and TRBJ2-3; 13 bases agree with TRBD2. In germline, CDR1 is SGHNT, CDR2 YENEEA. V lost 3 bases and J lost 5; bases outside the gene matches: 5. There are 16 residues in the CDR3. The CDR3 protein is CASSLRLAGGRDTQYF. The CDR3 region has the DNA TGTGCCAGCAGCTTGAGACTAGCGGGAGGTAGAGATACGCAGTATTTT.

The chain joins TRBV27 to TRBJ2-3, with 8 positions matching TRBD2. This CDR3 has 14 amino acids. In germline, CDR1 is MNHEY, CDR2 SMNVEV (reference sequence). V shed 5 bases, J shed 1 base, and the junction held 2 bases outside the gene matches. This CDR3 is CASSETSGTDTQYF. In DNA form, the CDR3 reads TGTGCCAGCAGTGAGACTAGCGGCACAGATACGCAGTATTTT.

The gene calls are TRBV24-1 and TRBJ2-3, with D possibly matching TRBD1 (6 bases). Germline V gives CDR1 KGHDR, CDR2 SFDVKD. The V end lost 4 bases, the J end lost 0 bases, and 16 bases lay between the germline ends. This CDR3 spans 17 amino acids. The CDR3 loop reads CATSDPRGNPSTDTQYF. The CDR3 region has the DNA TGTGCCACCAGTGACCCCAGGGGTAACCCTAGCACAGATACGCAGTATTTT.

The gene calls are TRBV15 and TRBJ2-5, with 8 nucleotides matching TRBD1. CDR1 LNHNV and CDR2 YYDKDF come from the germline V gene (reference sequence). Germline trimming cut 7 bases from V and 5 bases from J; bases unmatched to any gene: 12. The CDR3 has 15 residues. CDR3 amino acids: CATTRAGGVLETQYF. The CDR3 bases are TGTGCCACCACCCGGGCAGGGGGCGTACTGGAGACCCAGTACTTC.

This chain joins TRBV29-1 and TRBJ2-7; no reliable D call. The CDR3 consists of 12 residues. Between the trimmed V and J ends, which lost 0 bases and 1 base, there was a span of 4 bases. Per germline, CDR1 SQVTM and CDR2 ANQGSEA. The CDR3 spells CSVEDVSYEQYF. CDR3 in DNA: TGCAGCGTTGAAGATGTATCCTACGAGCAGTACTTC.

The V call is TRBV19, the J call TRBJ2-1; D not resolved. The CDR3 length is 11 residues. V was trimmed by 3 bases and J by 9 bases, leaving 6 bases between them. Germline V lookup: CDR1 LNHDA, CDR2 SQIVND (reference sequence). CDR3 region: CASSIGAEQFF. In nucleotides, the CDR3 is TGTGCCAGTAGTATTGGAGCTGAGCAGTTCTTC.

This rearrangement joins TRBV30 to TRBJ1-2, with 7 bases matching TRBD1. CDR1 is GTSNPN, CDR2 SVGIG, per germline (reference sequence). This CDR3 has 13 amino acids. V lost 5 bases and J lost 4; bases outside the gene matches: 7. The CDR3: CAWSPGQRYGYTF. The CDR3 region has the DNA TGTGCCTGGTCCCCGGGACAGCGCTATGGCTACACCTTC.

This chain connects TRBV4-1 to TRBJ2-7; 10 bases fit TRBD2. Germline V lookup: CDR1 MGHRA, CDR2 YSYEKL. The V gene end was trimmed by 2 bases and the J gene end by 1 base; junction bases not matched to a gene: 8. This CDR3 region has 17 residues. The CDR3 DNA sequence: TGCGCCAGCAGCCAATACAAGGGGACTAGCGCTTCCTACGAGCAGTACTTC. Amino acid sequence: CASSQYKGTSASYEQYF.

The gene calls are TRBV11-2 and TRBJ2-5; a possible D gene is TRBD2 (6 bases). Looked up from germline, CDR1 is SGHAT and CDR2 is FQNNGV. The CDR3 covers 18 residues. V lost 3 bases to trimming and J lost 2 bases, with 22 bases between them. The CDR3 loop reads CASSFVGTYHLVQETQYF. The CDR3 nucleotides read TGTGCCAGCAGCTTTGTTGGGACTTATCACCTTGTACAAGAGACCCAGTACTTC.

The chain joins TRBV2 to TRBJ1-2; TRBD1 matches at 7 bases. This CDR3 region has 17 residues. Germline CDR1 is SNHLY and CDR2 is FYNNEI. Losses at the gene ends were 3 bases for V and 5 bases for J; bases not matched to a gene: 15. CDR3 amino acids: CASSEIAGGSFRYGYTF. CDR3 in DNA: TGTGCCAGCAGTGAGATAGCAGGGGGGTCATTTCGGTATGGCTACACCTTC.